The clone carrying this TCR beta chain was seen at least ten times. The source of the sample is a study of CD8+CD57+ T cells in acquired aplastic anemia. Using genomic DNA as the template, TCR beta VDJ and CDR3 profiling was carried out. Via MiXCR, TCRdb re-called the reads, giving one row per CDR3 protein. The repertoire consists of roughly 120,000 distinct CDR3 sequences, with roughly 55% occurring once and the leading ten covering about 29%. Germline V gene lookup returns CDR1 WNHNN and CDR2 SYGVQD (reference sequence). Trimming took off 10 bases at V and 0 bases at J, with 19 bases between the two ends. The CDR3 is 15 amino acids. All sequencing subjects had displayed CD8+CD57+ cell expansion on flow cytometry.

The sequence derives from a human donor with aplastic anemia. The sequenced sample was sorted CD4+, CD8+, or CD8+CD57+ T cells (not recorded which) from PBMCs. The rearrangement links TRBV10-1 to TRBJ2-7; D is ambiguous. The CDR3 spells CANTDADVLSYEQYF. The CDR3 region has the DNA TGCGCCAACACGGACGCCGACGTACTCTCCTACGAGCAGTACTTC.